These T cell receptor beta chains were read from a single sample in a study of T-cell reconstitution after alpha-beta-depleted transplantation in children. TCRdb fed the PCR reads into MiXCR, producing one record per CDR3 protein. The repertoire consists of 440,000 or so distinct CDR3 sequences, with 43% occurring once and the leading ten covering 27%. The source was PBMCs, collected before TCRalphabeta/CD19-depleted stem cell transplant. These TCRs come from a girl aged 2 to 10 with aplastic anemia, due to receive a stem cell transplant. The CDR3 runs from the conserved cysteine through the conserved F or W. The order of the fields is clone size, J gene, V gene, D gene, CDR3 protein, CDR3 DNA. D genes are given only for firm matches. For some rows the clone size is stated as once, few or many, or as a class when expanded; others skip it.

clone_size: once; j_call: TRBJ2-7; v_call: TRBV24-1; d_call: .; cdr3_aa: CATSDSVRVNEQYF; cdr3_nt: TGTGCCACCAGTGATTCGGTCAGGGTGAACGAGCAGTACTTC
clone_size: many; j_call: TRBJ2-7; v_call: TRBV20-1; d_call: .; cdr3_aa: CSARTTTTYEQYF; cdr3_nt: TGCAGTGCTAGAACGACCACTACCTACGAGCAGTACTTC
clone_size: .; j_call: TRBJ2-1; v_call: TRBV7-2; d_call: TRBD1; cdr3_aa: CASSPGGGTLKGNEQFF; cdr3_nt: TGTGCCAGCAGCCCAGGGGGCGGGACACTAAAGGGTAATGAGCAGTTCTTC
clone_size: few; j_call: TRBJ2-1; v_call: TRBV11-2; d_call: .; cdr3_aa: CASSPGGRSSYNEQFF; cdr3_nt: TGTGCCAGCAGCCCTGGGGGCAGGAGCTCCTACAATGAGCAGTTCTTC
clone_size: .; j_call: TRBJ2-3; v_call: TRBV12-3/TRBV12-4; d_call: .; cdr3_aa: CASRQTSTSTDTQYF; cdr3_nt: TGTGCCAGCAGGCAAACTAGCACTAGCACAGATACGCAGTATTTT
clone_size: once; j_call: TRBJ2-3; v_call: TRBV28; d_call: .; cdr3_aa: CASSTSGRPSGNTQYF; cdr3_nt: TGTGCCAGCAGTACCTCAGGGAGGCCAAGCGGAAATACGCAGTATTTT
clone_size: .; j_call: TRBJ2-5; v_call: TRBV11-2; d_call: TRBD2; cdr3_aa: CASSYTSGRQETQYF; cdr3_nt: TGTGCCAGCAGCTATACTAGCGGGAGACAAGAGACCCAGTACTTC
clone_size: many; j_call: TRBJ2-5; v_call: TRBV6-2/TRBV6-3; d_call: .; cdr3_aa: CASSYPTGEETQYF; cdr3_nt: TGTGCCAGCAGTTACCCGACAGGAGAAGAGACCCAGTACTTC
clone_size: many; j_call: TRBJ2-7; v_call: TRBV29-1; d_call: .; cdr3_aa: CSVEGRKTYEQYF; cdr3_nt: TGCAGCGTTGAGGGTAGGAAAACCTACGAGCAGTACTTC
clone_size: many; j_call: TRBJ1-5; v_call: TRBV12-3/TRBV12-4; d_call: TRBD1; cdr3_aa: CASSLGQGGPNQPQHF; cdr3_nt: TGTGCCAGCAGTTTAGGACAGGGAGGGCCTAATCAGCCCCAGCATTTT
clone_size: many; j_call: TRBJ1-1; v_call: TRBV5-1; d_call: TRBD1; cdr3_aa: CASSVQGDTEAFF; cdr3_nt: TGCGCCAGCAGCGTACAGGGGGACACTGAAGCTTTCTTT
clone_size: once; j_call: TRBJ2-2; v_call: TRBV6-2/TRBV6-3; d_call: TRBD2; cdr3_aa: CASSYPGGGELFF; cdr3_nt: TGTGCCAGCAGTTACCCGGGGGGCGGGGAGCTGTTTTTT
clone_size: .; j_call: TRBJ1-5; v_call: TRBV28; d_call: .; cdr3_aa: CASRTGAYSNQPQHF; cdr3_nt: TGTGCCAGCAGGACGGGAGCTTATAGCAATCAGCCCCAGCATTTT
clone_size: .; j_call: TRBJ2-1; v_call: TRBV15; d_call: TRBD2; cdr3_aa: CATMGIAGEGLYNEQFF; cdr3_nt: TGTGCCACCATGGGGATAGCGGGAGAAGGCCTTTACAATGAGCAGTTCTTC
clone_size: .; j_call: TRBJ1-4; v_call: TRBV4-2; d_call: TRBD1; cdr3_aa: CASSQAQGANEKLFF; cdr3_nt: TGTGCCAGCAGCCAAGCTCAGGGGGCTAATGAAAAACTGTTTTTT
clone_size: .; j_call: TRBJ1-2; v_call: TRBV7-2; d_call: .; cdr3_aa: CASSSWPRGLHYGYTF; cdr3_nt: TGTGCCAGCAGCTCGTGGCCCAGGGGACTTCACTATGGCTACACCTTC
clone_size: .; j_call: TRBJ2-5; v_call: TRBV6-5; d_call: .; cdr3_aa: CASSYYREGRETQYF; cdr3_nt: TGTGCCAGCAGTTACTACAGGGAGGGTCGGGAGACCCAGTACTTC
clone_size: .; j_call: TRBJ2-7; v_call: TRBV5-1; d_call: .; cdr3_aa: CASTWGSSGAYEQYF; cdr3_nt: TGCGCCAGCACATGGGGGTCCAGCGGAGCTTACGAGCAGTACTTC
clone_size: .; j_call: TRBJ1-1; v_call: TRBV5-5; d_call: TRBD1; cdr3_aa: CASSLLDRVLNTEAFF; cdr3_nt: TGTGCCAGCAGCTTGCTGGACAGGGTGCTGAACACTGAAGCTTTCTTT
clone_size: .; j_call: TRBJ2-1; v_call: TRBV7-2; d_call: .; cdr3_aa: CASSNTGGSSYNEQFF; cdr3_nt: TGTGCCAGCAGTAATACTGGAGGGAGCTCCTACAATGAGCAGTTCTTC
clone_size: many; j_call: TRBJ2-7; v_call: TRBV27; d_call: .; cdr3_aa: CASSPGPRSYEQYF; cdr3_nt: TGTGCCAGCAGTCCGGGCCCGCGGTCCTACGAGCAGTACTTC
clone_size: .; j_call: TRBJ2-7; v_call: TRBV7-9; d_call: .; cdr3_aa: CAWGPGQYEQYF; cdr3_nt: TGTGCCTGGGGACCAGGGCAGTACGAGCAGTACTTC
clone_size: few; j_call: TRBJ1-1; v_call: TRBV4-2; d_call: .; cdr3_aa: CASSQAREVEAFF; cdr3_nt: TGTGCCAGCAGCCAAGCCAGGGAGGTAGAAGCTTTCTTT
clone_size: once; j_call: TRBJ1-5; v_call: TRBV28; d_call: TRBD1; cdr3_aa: CATVQGGSNQPQHF; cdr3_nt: TGTGCCACCGTTCAGGGGGGGAGCAATCAGCCCCAGCATTTT
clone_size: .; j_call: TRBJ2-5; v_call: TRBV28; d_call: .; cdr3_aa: CASSAPPGHSGTQYF; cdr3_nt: TGTGCCAGCAGTGCCCCCCCGGGACATTCGGGGACCCAGTACTTC
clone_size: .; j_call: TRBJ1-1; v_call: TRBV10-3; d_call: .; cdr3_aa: CAISPGPPEAFF; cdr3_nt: TGTGCCATCAGTCCGGGCCCGCCCGAAGCTTTCTTT
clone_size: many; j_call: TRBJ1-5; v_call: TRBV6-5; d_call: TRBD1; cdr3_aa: CASSPYRGGQPQHF; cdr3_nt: TGTGCCAGCAGTCCATACAGGGGCGGGCAGCCCCAGCATTTT
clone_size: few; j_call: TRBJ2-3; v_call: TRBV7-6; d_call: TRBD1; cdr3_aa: CASSSSGGSTDTQYF; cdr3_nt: TGTGCCAGCAGCTCATCAGGGGGAAGCACAGATACGCAGTATTTT
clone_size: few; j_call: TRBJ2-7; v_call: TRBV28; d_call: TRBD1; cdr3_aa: CDSRYTGTGAHEQYF; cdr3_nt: TGTGACAGCAGATACACCGGGACAGGGGCTCACGAGCAGTACTTC
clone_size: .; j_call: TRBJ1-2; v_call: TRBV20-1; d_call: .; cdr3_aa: CSSTRGSGGQDGYTF; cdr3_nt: TGCAGTTCTACAAGAGGGAGCGGGGGTCAGGATGGCTACACCTTC
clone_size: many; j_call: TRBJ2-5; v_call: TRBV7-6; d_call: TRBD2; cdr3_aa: CASSLVSGTQETQYF; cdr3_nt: TGTGCCAGCAGCTTAGTTAGCGGGACCCAAGAGACCCAGTACTTC
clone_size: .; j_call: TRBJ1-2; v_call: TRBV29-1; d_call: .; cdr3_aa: CSVKTYYGYTF; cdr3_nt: TGCAGCGTTAAGACATACTATGGCTACACCTTC
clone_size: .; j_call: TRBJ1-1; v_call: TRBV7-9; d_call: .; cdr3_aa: CATLRGTTEAFF; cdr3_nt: TGTGCCACCCTTCGGGGGACCACTGAAGCTTTCTTT
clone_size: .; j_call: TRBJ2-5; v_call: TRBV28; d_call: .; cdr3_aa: CASRGLGGLQETQYF; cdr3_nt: TGTGCCAGCAGGGGTCTCGGGGGGCTACAAGAGACCCAGTACTTC
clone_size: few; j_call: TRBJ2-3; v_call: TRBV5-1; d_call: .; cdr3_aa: CASSLEGLRDTQYF; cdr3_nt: TGCGCCAGCAGCTTGGAGGGCTTGAGAGATACGCAGTATTTT
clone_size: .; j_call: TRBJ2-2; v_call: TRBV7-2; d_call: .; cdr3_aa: CASSPLDERGDTGELFF; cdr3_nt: TGTGCCAGCAGCCCATTGGACGAGCGTGGGGACACCGGGGAGCTGTTTTTT
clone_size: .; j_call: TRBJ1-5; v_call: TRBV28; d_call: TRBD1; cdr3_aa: CASSLWGGQGNQPQHF; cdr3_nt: TGTGCCAGCAGTTTATGGGGGGGACAGGGCAATCAGCCCCAGCATTTT
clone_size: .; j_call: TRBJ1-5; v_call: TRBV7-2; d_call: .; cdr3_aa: CASSPGNQPQHF; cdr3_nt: TGTGCCAGCAGCCCTGGGAATCAGCCCCAGCATTTT
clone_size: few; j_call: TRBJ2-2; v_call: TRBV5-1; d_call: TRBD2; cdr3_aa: CASSFGLAGGKNTGELFF; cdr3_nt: TGCGCCAGCAGCTTCGGACTAGCGGGAGGGAAGAACACCGGGGAGCTGTTTTTT
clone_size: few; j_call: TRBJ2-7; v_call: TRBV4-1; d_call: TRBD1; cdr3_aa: CASGPDRGSYEQYF; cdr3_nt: TGCGCCAGCGGCCCAGACAGGGGAAGCTACGAGCAGTACTTC
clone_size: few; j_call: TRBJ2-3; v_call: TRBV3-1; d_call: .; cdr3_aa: CASSQDLDGYTDTQYF; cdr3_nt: TGTGCCAGCAGCCAAGATCTGGACGGATACACAGATACGCAGTATTTT
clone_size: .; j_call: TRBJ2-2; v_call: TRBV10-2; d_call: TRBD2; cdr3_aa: CASIPSGRNTGELFF; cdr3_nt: TGCGCCAGCATCCCTAGCGGGAGGAACACCGGGGAGCTGTTTTTT
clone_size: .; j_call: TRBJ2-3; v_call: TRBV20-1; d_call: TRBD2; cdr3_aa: CSARDPVAGLRDTQYF; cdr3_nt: TGCAGTGCTAGAGACCCCGTAGCGGGCCTCCGGGATACGCAGTATTTT
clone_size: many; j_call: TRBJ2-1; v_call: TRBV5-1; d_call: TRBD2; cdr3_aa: CASSLELTSGYNEQFF; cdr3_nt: TGCGCCAGCAGCTTGGAACTGACTAGCGGGTACAATGAGCAGTTCTTC
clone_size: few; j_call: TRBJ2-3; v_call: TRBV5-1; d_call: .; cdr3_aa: CASSLGRVTDTQYF; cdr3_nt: TGCGCCAGCAGCTTGGGGAGGGTCACAGATACGCAGTATTTT
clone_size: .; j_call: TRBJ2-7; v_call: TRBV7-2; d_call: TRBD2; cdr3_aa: CASSLGQRGALPEQYF; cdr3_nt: TGTGCCAGCAGCTTAGGACAGCGGGGGGCCCTCCCCGAGCAGTACTTC
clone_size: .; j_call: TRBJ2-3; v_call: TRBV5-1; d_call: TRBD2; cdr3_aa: CASSPIGLAGIGTDTQYF; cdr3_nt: TGCGCCAGCAGCCCGATTGGACTAGCGGGGATAGGTACAGATACGCAGTATTTT
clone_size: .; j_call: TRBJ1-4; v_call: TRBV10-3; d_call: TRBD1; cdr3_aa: CAISKDRGREKLFF; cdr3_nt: TGTGCCATCAGTAAGGACAGGGGGCGCGAAAAACTGTTTTTT